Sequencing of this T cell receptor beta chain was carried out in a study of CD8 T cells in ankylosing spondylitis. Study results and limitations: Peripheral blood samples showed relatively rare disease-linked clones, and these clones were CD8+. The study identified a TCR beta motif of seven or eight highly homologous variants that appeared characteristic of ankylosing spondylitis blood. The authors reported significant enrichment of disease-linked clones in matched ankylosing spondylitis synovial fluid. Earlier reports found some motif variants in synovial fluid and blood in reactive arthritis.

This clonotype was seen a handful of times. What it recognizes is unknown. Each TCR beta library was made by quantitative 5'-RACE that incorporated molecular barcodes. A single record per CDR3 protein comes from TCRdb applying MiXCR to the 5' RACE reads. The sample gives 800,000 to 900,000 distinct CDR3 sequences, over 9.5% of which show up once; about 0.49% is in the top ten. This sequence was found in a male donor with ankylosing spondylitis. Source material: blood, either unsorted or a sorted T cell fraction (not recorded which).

CDR3 loop: CASSQRPRGTQYF. The DNA for the CDR3 is TGTGCCAGCAGCCAACGACCTAGGGGTACGCAGTATTTT. The gene calls are TRBV3-1 and TRBJ2-3; possible D gene TRBD1, 5 bases. V was pared by 2 bases and J by 8 bases, with 11 bases between. Germline V lookup: CDR1 LGHDT, CDR2 YNNKEL (reference sequence). The CDR3 sequence is 13 residues long.